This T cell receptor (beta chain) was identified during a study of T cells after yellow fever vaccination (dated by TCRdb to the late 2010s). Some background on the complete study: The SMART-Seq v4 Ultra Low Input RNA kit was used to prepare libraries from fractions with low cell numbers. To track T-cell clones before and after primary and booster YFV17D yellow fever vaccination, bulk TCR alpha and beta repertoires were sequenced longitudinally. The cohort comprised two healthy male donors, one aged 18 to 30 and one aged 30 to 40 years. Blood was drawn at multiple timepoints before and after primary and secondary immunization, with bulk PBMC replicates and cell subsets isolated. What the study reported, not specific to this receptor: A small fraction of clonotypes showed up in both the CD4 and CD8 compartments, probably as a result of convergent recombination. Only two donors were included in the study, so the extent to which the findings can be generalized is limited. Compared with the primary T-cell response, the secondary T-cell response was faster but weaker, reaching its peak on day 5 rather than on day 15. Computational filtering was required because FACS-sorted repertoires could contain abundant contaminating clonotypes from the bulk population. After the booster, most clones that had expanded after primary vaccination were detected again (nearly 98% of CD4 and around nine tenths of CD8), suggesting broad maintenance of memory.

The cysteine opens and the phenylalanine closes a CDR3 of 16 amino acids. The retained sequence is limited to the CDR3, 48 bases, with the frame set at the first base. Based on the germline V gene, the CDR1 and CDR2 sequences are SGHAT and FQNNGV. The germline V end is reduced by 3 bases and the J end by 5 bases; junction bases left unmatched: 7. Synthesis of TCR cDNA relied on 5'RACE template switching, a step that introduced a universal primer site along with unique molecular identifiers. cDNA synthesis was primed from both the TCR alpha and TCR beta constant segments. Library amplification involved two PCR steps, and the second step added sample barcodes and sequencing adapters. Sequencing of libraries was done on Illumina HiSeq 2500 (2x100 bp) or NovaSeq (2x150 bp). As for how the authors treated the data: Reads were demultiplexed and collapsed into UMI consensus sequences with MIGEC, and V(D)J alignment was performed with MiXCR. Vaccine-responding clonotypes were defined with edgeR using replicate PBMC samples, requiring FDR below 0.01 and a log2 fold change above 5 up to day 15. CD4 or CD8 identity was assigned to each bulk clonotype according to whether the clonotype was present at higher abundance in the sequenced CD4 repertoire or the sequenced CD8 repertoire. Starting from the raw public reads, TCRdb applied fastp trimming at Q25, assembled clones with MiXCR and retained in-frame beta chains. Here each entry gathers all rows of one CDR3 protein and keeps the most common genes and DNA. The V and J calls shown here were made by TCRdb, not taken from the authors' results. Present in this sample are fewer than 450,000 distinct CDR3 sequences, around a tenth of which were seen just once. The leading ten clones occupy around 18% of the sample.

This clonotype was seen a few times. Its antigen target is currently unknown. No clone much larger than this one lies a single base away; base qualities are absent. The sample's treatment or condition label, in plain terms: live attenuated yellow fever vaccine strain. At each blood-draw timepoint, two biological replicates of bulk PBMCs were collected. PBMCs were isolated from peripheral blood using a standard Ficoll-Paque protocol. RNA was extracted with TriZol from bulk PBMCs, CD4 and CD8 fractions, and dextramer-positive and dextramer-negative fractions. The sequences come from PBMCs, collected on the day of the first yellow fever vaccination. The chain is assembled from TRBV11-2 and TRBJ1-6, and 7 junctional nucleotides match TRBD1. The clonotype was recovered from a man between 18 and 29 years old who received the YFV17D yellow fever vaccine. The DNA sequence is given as TGTGCCAGCAGCTTTCACGGACAGGCCCATAATTCACCCCTCCACTTT. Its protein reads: CASSFHGQAHNSPLHF.